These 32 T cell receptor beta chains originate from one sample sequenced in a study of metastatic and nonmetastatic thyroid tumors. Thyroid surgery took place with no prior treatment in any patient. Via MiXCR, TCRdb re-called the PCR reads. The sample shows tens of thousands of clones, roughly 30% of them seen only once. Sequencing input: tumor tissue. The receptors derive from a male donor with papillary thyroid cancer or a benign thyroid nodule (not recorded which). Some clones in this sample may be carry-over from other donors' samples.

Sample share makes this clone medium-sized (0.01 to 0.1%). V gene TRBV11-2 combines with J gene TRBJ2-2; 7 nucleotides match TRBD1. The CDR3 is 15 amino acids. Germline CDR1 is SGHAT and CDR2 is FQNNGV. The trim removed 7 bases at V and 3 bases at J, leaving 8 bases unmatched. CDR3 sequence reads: CASTTGVIDTGELFF. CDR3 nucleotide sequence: TGTGCCAGCACCACAGGGGTTATCGACACCGGGGAGCTGTTTTTT.

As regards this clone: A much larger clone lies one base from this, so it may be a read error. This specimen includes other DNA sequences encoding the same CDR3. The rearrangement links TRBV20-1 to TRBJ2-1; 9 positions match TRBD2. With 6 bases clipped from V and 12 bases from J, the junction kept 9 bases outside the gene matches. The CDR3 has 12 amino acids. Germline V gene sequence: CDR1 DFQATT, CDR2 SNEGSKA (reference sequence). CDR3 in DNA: TGCAGTGCACCGGTAGCGGGAGACGGGCAGTTCTTC. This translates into CSAPVAGDGQFF.

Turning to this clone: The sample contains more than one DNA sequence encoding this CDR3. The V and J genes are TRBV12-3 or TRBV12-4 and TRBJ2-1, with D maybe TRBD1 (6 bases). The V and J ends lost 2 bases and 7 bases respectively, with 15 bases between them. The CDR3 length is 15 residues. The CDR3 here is CASSLYRAAGNEQFF. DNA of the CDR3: TGTGCCAGCAGTTTATACAGGGCGGCTGGGAATGAGCAGTTCTTC.

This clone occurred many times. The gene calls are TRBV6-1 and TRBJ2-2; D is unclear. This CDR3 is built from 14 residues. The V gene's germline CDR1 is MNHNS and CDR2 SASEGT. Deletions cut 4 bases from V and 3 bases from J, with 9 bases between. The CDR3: CASSGSADTGELFF. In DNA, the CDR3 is TGTGCCAGCAGTGGTTCGGCAGACACCGGGGAGCTGTTTTTT.

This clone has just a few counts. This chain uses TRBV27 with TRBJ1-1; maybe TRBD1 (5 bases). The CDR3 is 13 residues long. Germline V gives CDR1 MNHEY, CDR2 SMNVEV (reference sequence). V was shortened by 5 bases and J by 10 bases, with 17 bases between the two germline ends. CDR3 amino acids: CASSARATQGAFF. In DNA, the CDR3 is TGTGCCAGCAGTGCCCGGGCCACCCAGGGAGCTTTCTTT.

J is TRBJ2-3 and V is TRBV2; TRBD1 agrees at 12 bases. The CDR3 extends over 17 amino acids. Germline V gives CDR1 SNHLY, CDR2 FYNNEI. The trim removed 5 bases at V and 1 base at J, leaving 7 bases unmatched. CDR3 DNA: TGTGCCAGCAGTACGGGACAGGGGGCCGAAGGCACAGATACGCAGTATTTT. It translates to CASSTGQGAEGTDTQYF.

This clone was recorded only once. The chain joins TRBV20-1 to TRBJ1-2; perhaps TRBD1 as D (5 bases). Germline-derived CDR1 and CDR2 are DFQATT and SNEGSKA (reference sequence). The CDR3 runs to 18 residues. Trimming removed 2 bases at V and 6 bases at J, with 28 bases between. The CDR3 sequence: CSARPDPRDFYRGDGYTF. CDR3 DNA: TGCAGTGCTAGACCGGATCCACGGGACTTTTATCGCGGGGATGGCTACACCTTC.

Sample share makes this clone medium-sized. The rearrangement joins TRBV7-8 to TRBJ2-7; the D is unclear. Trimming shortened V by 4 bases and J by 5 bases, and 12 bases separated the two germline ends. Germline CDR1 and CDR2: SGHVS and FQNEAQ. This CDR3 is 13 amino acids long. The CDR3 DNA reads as TGTGCCAGCAGCTCGACCGACATAGACGAGCAGTACTTC. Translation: CASSSTDIDEQYF.

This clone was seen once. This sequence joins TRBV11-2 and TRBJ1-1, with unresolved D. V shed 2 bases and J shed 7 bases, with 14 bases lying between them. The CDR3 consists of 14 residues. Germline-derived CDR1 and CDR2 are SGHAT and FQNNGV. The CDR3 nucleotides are TGTGCCAGCAGCTTACGGGTGGCCCATGGTGAAGCTTTCTTT. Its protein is CASSLRVAHGEAFF.

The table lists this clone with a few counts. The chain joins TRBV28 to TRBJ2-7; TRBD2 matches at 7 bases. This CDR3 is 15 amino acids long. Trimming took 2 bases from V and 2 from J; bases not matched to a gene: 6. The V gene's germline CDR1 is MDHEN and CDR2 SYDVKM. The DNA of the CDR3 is TGTGCCAGCAGTTTAGAACCTAGCGGAGCCTACGAGCAGTACTTC. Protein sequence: CASSLEPSGAYEQYF.

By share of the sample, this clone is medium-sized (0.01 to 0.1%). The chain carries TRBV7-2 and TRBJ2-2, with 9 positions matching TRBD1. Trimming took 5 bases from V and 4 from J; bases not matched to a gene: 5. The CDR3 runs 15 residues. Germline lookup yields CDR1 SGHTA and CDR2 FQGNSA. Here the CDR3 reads CASSQWDRATGELFF. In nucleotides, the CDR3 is TGTGCCAGCAGCCAATGGGACAGGGCCACCGGGGAGCTGTTTTTT.

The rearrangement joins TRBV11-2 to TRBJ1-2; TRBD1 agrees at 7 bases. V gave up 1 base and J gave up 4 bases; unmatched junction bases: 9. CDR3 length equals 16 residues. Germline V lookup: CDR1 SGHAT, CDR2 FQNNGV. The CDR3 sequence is CASSLGNTGALYGYTF. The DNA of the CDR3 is TGTGCCAGCAGCTTAGGCAATACAGGGGCCCTCTATGGCTACACCTTC.

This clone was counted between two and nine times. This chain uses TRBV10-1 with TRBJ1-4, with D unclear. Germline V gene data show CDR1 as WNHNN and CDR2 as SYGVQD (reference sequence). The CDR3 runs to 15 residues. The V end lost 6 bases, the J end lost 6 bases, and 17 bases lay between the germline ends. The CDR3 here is CASRHRQGADEKLFF. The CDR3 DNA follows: TGCGCCAGCAGACATCGACAAGGTGCGGATGAAAAACTGTTTTTT.

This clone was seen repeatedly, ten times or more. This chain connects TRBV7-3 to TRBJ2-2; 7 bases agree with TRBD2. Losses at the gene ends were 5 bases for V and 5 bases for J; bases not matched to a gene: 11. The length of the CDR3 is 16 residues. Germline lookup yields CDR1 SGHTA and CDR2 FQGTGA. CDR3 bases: TGTGCCAGCAGCCCCCGGGGCGGGAGTGGAACCGGGGAGCTGTTTTTT. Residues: CASSPRGGSGTGELFF.

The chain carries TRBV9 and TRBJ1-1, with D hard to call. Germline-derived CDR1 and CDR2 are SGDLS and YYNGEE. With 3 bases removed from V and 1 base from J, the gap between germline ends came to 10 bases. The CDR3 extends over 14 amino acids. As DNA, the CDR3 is TGTGCCAGCAGCGCAACCCGGACGAACACTGAAGCTTTCTTT. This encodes CASSATRTNTEAFF.

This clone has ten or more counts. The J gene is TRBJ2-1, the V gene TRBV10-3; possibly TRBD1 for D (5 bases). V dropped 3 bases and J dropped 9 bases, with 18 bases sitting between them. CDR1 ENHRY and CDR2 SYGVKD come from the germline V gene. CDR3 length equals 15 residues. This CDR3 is CAISDPLVRRGEQFF. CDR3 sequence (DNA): TGTGCCATCAGTGACCCCCTGGTTAGAAGGGGTGAGCAGTTCTTC.

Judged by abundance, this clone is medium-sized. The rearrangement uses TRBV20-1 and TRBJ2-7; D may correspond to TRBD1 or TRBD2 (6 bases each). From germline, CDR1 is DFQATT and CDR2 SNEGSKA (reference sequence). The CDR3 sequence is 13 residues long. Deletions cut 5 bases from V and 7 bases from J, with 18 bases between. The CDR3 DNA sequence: TGCAGTGCTCTAATCTTTGGGGGGCGGGAGCAGTACTTC. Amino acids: CSALIFGGREQYF.

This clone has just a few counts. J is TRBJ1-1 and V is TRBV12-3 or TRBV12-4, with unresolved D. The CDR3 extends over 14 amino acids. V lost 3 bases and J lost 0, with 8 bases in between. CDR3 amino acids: CASSLGTLNTEAFF. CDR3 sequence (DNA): TGTGCCAGCAGTTTGGGAACCTTGAACACTGAAGCTTTCTTT.

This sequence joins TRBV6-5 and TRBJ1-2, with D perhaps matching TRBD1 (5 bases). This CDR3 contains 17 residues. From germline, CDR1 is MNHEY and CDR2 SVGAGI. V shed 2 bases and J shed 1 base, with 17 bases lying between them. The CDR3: CASSYGSHRTFNYGYTF. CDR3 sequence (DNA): TGTGCCAGCAGTTACGGGTCTCACAGGACTTTTAACTATGGCTACACCTTC.

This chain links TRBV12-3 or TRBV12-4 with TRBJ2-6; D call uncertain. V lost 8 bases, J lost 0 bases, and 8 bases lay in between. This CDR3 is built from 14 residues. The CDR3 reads CASLLDSGANVLTF. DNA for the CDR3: TGTGCCAGCTTATTGGACTCTGGGGCCAACGTCCTGACTTTC.

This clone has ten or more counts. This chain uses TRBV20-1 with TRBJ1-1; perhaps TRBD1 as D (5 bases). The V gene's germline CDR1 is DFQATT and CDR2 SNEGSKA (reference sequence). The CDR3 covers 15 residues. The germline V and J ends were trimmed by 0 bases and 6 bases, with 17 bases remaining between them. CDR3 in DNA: TGCAGTGCTAGAGATTCGGGGGGTCTGGGGTCTGAAGCTTTCTTT. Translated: CSARDSGGLGSEAFF.

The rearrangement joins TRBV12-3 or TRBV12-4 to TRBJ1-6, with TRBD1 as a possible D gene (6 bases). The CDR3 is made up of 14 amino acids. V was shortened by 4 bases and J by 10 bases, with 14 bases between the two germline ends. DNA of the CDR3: TGTGCCAGCAGTTGGGCCAGGGGAGGGTCACCCCTCCACTTT. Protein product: CASSWARGGSPLHF.

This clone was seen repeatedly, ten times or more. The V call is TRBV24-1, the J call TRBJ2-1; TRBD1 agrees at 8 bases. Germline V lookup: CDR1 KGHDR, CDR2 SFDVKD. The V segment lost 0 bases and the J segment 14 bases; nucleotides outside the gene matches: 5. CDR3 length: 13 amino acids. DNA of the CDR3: TGTGCCACCAGTGATTTGCCAGGGGGCTCGGAGTTCTTC. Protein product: CATSDLPGGSEFF.

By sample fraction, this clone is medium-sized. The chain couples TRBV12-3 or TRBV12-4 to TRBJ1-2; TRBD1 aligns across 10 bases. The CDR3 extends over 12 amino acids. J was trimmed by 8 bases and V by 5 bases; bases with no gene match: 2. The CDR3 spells CASSLGQGGYTF. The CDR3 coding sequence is TGTGCCAGCAGTCTGGGACAGGGGGGCTACACCTTC.

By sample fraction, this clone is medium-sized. CDR3 sequence: CASSQIKAYEQYF. In nucleotides, the CDR3 is TGTGCCAGCAGCCAAATAAAGGCCTACGAGCAGTACTTC. J is TRBJ2-7 and V is TRBV3-1; unclear D gene. The germline gives CDR1 LGHDT, CDR2 YNNKEL (reference sequence). The V end was cut by 2 bases, the J end by 2 bases, with 7 bases between. The CDR3 runs 13 residues.

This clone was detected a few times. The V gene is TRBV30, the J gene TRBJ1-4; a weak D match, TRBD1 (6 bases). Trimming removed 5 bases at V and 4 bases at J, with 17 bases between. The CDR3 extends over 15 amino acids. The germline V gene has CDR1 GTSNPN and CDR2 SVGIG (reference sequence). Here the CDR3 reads CAWGGLDRRNEKLFF. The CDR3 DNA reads TGTGCCTGGGGGGGACTCGACAGGCGTAATGAAAAACTGTTTTTT. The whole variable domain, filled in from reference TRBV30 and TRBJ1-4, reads SQTIHQWPATLVQPVGSPLSLECTVEGTSNPNLYWYRQAAGRGLQLLFYSVGIGQISSEVPQNLSASRPQDRQFILSSKKLLLSDSGFYLCAWGGLDRRNEKLFFGSGTQLSVL.

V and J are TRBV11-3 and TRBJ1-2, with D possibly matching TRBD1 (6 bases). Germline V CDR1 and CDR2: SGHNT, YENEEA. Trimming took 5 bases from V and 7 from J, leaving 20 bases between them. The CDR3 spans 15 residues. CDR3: CASSPSVSGEGGYTF. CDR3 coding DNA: TGTGCCAGCAGCCCCTCTGTGTCAGGGGAAGGTGGCTACACCTTC.

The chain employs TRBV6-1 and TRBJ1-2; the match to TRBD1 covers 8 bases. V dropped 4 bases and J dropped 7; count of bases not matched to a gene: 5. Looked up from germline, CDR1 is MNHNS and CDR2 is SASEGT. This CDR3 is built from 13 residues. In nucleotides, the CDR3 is TGTGCCAGCAGTGTACAGACAGGGGTTGGCTACACCTTC. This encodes CASSVQTGVGYTF.

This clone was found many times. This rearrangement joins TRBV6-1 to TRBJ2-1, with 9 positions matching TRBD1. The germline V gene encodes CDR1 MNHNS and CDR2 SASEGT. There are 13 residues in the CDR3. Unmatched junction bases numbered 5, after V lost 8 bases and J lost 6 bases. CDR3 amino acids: CASGDREPNEQFF. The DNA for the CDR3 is TGTGCCAGCGGGGACAGGGAGCCCAATGAGCAGTTCTTC.

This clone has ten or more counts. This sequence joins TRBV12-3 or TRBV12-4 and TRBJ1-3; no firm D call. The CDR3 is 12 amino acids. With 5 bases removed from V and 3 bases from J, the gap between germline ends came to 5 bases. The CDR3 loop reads CASSGNGNTIYF. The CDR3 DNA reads TGTGCCAGCAGTGGCAATGGAAACACCATATATTTT.

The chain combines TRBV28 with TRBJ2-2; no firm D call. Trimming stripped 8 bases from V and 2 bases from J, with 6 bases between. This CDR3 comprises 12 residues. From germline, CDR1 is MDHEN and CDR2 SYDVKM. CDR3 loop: CASSVNTGELFF. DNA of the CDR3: TGTGCCAGCTCAGTTAACACCGGGGAGCTGTTTTTT.

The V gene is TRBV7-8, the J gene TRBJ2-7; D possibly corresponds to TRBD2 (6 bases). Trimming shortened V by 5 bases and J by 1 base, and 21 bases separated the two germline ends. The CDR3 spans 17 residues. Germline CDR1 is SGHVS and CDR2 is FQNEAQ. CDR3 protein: CASSLTSGGRGSYEQYF. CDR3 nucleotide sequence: TGTGCCAGCAGCCTCACGAGTGGAGGGCGAGGGTCCTACGAGCAGTACTTC.